The clone carrying this T cell receptor beta chain came up a few times. Its specificity is not known. Germline assignment: CDR1 SGHRS and CDR2 YFSETQ. This CDR3 has 14 residues. V shed 0 bases, J shed 10 bases, and the junction held 5 bases outside the gene matches. A quantitative 5'-RACE method, one with molecular barcodes, was used to make TCR beta libraries. TCRdb processed the 5' RACE reads anew with MiXCR; each CDR3 protein has one entry. The data contain roughly 38,000 distinct CDR3 sequences, about 15% of them singletons. The sample originates from a study of CD8 T cells in ankylosing spondylitis. Study-wide findings and caveats: Before this, some motif variants had been reported in reactive arthritis synovial fluid and blood. Disease-associated clonotypes exhibited CD8+ identity and were relatively infrequent in peripheral blood. Characteristic of ankylosing spondylitis blood, it appeared, was a TCR beta motif comprising roughly eight highly homologous variants.

The receptor's source is a male donor with ankylosing spondylitis or in good health (not recorded which). Sequencing was performed on blood. The V call is TRBV5-1, the J call TRBJ2-1, with 9 bases fitting TRBD1. CDR3 DNA: TGCGCCAGCAGCTTGGGGACAGGGGCACGAGAGCAGTTCTTC. It is translated as CASSLGTGAREQFF.